This is a list of T cell receptor beta chains from one sample in a study of pediatric ulcerative colitis. Generated by immunoSEQ multiplex PCR, the TCRdb table keeps only in-frame clones and is missing some. This sample yields about 60,000 clones, of which about 87% are seen a single time; roughly 1.5% belongs to the top ten. The sequencing sample was made of blood. These receptors all stem from a boy aged 10-17 years who was a control in a study of pediatric ulcerative colitis. CDR3s include the opening cysteine and the closing phenylalanine or tryptophan. D genes are given only for firm matches. The size entry is marked missing in some rows and otherwise reads once, few, many or a size class.

d_call: TRBD1; v_call: TRBV4-3; j_call: TRBJ2-3; clone_size: NA; cdr3_aa: CASSQGTGTGLSDTQYF; cdr3_nt: TGCGCCAGCAGCCAAGGGACCGGGACAGGGCTTTCAGATACGCAGTATTTT
d_call: NA; v_call: TRBV18; j_call: TRBJ1-2; clone_size: NA; cdr3_aa: CASSPEERLGYTF; cdr3_nt: TGTGCCAGCTCACCCGAAGAACGATTGGGCTACACCTTC
d_call: NA; v_call: TRBV28; j_call: TRBJ2-3; clone_size: once; cdr3_aa: CASSFGEDTQYF; cdr3_nt: TGTGCCAGCAGTTTCGGGGAAGATACGCAGTATTTT
d_call: TRBD1; v_call: TRBV5-1; j_call: TRBJ1-1; clone_size: NA; cdr3_aa: CASSQGTGRDTEAFF; cdr3_nt: TGCGCCAGCAGCCAAGGGACAGGGAGGGACACTGAAGCTTTCTTT
d_call: NA; v_call: TRBV15; j_call: TRBJ1-5; clone_size: few; cdr3_aa: CATSRDQGMSNQPQHF; cdr3_nt: TGTGCCACCAGCAGAGACCAGGGTATGAGCAATCAGCCCCAGCATTTT
d_call: NA; v_call: TRBV10-3; j_call: TRBJ1-3; clone_size: NA; cdr3_aa: CAISEGVSGNTIYF; cdr3_nt: TGTGCCATCAGTGAAGGGGTCTCTGGAAACACCATATATTTT
d_call: TRBD1; v_call: TRBV27; j_call: TRBJ2-7; clone_size: once; cdr3_aa: CASSFIQGYEQYF; cdr3_nt: TGTGCCAGCAGTTTCATACAGGGGTACGAGCAGTACTTC
d_call: NA; v_call: TRBV18; j_call: TRBJ1-5; clone_size: NA; cdr3_aa: CASSPRNGYQPQHF; cdr3_nt: TGTGCCAGCTCACCACGTAACGGATATCAGCCCCAGCATTTT
d_call: TRBD1; v_call: TRBV30; j_call: TRBJ1-1; clone_size: NA; cdr3_aa: CAWSAQTGRSGTEAFF; cdr3_nt: TGTGCCTGGAGTGCCCAGACAGGGCGGAGCGGCACTGAAGCTTTCTTT
d_call: TRBD2; v_call: TRBV25-1; j_call: TRBJ2-5; clone_size: NA; cdr3_aa: CASSGTRGVVTQYF; cdr3_nt: TGTGCCAGCTCCGGGACTAGGGGAGTTGTGACCCAGTACTTC
d_call: NA; v_call: TRBV6-5; j_call: TRBJ2-1; clone_size: once; cdr3_aa: CASSYGTEGSIDEQFF; cdr3_nt: TGTGCCAGCAGTTACGGGACTGAGGGATCGATCGATGAGCAGTTCTTC
d_call: NA; v_call: TRBV18; j_call: TRBJ2-3; clone_size: NA; cdr3_aa: CASSRTTSTDTQYF; cdr3_nt: TGTGCCAGCTCACGGACAACTAGCACAGATACGCAGTATTTT
d_call: NA; v_call: TRBV19; j_call: TRBJ1-1; clone_size: NA; cdr3_aa: CASWRGFTEAFF; cdr3_nt: TGTGCCAGTTGGCGGGGGTTCACTGAAGCTTTCTTT
d_call: NA; v_call: TRBV25-1; j_call: TRBJ2-3; clone_size: NA; cdr3_aa: CASSQGGTPRDTQYF; cdr3_nt: TGTGCCAGCAGCCAAGGAGGGACCCCGCGAGATACGCAGTATTTT
d_call: TRBD1; v_call: TRBV9; j_call: TRBJ1-3; clone_size: NA; cdr3_aa: CASSVERTGSIGNTIYF; cdr3_nt: TGTGCCAGCAGCGTAGAGAGGACAGGGAGTATTGGAAACACCATATATTTT
d_call: TRBD2; v_call: TRBV9; j_call: TRBJ2-3; clone_size: NA; cdr3_aa: CASHTTAGDTDTQYF; cdr3_nt: TGTGCCAGCCACACTACAGCGGGGGACACAGATACGCAGTATTTT
d_call: NA; v_call: TRBV7-6; j_call: TRBJ2-7; clone_size: once; cdr3_aa: CASSLDPGSYEQYF; cdr3_nt: TGTGCCAGCAGCTTAGATCCAGGGAGCTACGAGCAGTACTTC